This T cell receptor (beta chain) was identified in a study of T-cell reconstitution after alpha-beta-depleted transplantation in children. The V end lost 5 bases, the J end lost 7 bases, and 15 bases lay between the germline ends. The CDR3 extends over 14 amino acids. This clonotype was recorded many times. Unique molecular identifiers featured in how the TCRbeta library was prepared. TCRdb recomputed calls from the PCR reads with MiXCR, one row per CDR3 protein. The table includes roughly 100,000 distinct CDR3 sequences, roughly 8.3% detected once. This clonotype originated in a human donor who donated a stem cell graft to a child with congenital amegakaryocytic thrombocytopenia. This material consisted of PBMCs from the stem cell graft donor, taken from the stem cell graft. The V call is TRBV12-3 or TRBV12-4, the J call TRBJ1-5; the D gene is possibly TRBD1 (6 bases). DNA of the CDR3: TGTGCCAGCAGTCCAACAGGGAGGGACCAGCCCCAGCATTTT. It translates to CASSPTGRDQPQHF.